This T cell receptor beta chain was profiled in a study of CD8+ T cells in alopecia areata. General study findings and limits: Many expanded lesional clones persisted in scalp and blood during tofacitinib treatment. Patients shared TCRs less clearly than mice did, possibly for HLA-related reasons. Just one nonresponder means the tie between baseline CD8+ expansion and response stays uncertain.

Regarding this clone: Its antigen remains unknown.

Trimming took 8 bases from V and 5 from J, leaving 18 bases between them. The length of the CDR3 is 14 residues. Per germline, CDR1 KGHSH and CDR2 LQKENI. As the sequencing template, cDNA was produced by extracting RNA and reverse transcribing it. Libraries were prepared by immunoSEQ multiplex PCR; TCRdb keeps only in-frame clonotypes and omits some of them. This sample has under 150,000 clones; roughly three fifths occur once, and the top ten carry under 3.5%. Specified treatment: oral pan-JAK inhibitor, 5-10 mg twice daily. The sequencing used CD4+ T cells sorted from blood, collected at week 24, from a patient treated with tofacitinib. This chain links TRBV18 with TRBJ2-5; tentative D call: TRBD2 (5 bases). The origin of this receptor is a human donor with alopecia areata. The CDR3 loop is CASTREPLAETQYF. In DNA form, the CDR3 reads TGTGCCAGCACCCGGGAACCCTTGGCGGAGACCCAGTACTTC.